This TCR beta chain was found in a study of T cells after somatic rescue of genetic block. Trimming removed 6 bases from V and 4 bases from J, with 10 bases in between. Germline values: CDR1 SNHLY, CDR2 FYNNEI. The CDR3 totals 13 residues. Sequencing was performed with immunoSEQ multiplex PCR; in TCRdb, only in-frame clones are kept and a portion is missing. The top ten clones hold roughly 0.077% of a sample with tens of thousands of clones, 90% to 97% of them seen once. The material sequenced was peripheral blood mononuclear cells (PBMCs). This rearrangement joins TRBV2 to TRBJ1-5; D perhaps matches TRBD1 (6 bases). The TCR sequence derives from a child younger than two. CDR3 loop: CASRGQPNQPQHF. CDR3 bases: TGTGCCAGCAGAGGACAGCCTAATCAGCCCCAGCATTTT.